Listed here are 3 T cell receptor beta chains from one sample, sequenced in a study of post-analysis software for immune sequencing data. Whole-study findings and limits: When patients were compared with controls, about five TRBV segments were more frequent, TRBV5-6, TRBV5-1 and TRBV20-1 among them.

Researchers reported that TCR beta cDNA libraries carried unique molecular identifiers. A single record per CDR3 protein comes from TCRdb applying MiXCR to the PCR reads. The sample contains roughly 800,000 distinct CDR3 sequences, about 32% of which appear only once. These receptors' targets are unknown. Sequencing input: blood. These receptors all stem from a girl aged 10 to 17 with multiple sclerosis.

The CDR3 DNA is TGTGCCAGCGGTCCAATAGCGGGAGTGGGAGATACGCAGTATTTT. Protein: CASGPIAGVGDTQYF. The gene calls are TRBV6-6 and TRBJ2-3, with TRBD2 identical over 9 bases. Germline V CDR1 and CDR2: MNHNY, SVGAGI (reference sequence). V lost 8 bases to trimming and J lost 5 bases; unmatched junction nucleotides: 11. The CDR3 has 15 residues.

This chain links TRBV5-5 with TRBJ1-2; D gene unclear. Trimming removed 0 bases at V and 3 bases at J, with 6 bases between. The CDR3 is made up of 13 amino acids. Germline V lookup: CDR1 SGHKS, CDR2 YYEKEE (reference sequence). The DNA for the CDR3 is TGTGCCAGCAGCTTGGTATCAGACTATGGCTACACCTTC. This translates into CASSLVSDYGYTF.

This clonotype was observed a single time. The rearrangement joins TRBV6-1 to TRBJ2-7; D unresolved. Germline CDR1 reads MNHNS; CDR2 reads SASEGT. The CDR3 has 12 amino acids. V shed 7 bases and J shed 2 bases, with 9 bases lying between them. The chain's CDR3 is CASKALTYEQYF. DNA of the CDR3: TGTGCCAGCAAAGCGCTAACCTACGAGCAGTACTTC.